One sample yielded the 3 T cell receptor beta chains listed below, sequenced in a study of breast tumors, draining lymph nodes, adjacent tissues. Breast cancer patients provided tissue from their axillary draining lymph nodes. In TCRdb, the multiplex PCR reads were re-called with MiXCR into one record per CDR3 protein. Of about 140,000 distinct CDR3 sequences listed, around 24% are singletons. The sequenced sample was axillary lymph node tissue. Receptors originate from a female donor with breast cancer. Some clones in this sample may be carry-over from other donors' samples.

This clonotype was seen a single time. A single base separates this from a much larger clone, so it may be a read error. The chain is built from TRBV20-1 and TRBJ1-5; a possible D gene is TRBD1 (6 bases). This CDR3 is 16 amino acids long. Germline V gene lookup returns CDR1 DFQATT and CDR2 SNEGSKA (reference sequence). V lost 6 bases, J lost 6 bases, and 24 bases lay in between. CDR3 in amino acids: CSAGQFGGLAAQPQHF. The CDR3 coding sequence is TGCAGTGCCGGACAGTTTGGGGGACTTGCGGCTCAGCCCCAGCATTTT.

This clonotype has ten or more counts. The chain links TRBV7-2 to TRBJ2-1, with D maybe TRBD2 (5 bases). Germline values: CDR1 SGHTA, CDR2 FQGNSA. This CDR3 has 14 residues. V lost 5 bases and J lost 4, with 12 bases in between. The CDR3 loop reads CASSPGNLYNEQFF. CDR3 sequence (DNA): TGTGCCAGCAGCCCCGGGAACCTATACAATGAGCAGTTCTTC.

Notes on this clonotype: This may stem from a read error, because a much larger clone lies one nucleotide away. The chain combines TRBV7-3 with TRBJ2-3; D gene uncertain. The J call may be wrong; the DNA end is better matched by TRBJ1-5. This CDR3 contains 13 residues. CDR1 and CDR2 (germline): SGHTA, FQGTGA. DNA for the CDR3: TGTGCCAGCAGTAACTTACCGGTAGATACGCAGCATTTT. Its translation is CASSNLPVDTQHF.